This is a list of T cell receptor beta chains from one sample in a study of T cell changes during pregnancy in multiple sclerosis. Sequencing used immunoSEQ multiplex PCR; TCRdb keeps in-frame clones, though not all of them. The table includes some 74,000 clones, over 80% detected once. Sequencing was performed on peripheral blood, taken before pregnancy. The receptors here all came from a female donor with multiple sclerosis, enrolled in a pregnancy study. The CDR3 runs from the conserved cysteine through the conserved F or W. The D gene is left open where the match is weak. A row's size may be missing; if present it is once, few, many or a size class.

J	size	V	D	DNA	CDR3
TRBJ2-1	once	TRBV5-1	TRBD2	TGCGCCAGCAGCTTGGCAGCGGGAGGTGGCCATGAGCAGTTCTTC	CASSLAAGGGHEQFF
TRBJ2-7	-	TRBV18	-	TGTGCCAGCTCACCACTCCCCGAAGGACATCCGGACGAGCAGTACTTC	CASSPLPEGHPDEQYF
TRBJ2-5	-	TRBV6-1	TRBD2	TGTGCCAGCAGTGAAAATTTCGCGGGAGGCTGGGAGACCCAGTACTTC	CASSENFAGGWETQYF
TRBJ2-7	once	TRBV11-2	-	TGTGCCAGCAGCTTATCTTTTGTGGGCAGTCTCTACGAGCAGTACTTC	CASSLSFVGSLYEQYF
TRBJ2-7	-	TRBV6-6	TRBD2	TGTGCCAGCAGTTACTCGTTCGCGGGAGAAGAGCAGTACTTC	CASSYSFAGEEQYF
TRBJ2-7	-	TRBV28	TRBD2	TGTGCCAGCAGTTCGGGGACTAGCGGGACTCGCGAGCAGTACTTC	CASSSGTSGTREQYF
TRBJ2-3	-	TRBV29-1	-	TGCAGCGTTAAACTAGTACGCTTACATACGCAGTATTTT	CSVKLVRLHTQYF
TRBJ1-4	-	TRBV15	TRBD1	TGTGCCACCAGCAGAGTCGACAGGGGTAATGAAAAACTGTTTTTT	CATSRVDRGNEKLFF
TRBJ2-3	-	TRBV27	TRBD2	TGTGCCAGCAGTTTAAAGGGAGGGTCGGTGACAGATACGCAGTATTTT	CASSLKGGSVTDTQYF
TRBJ2-7	-	TRBV4-1	-	TGCGCCAGCAGCCAAGTCGAGGGACTTACCTACGAGCAGTACTTC	CASSQVEGLTYEQYF
TRBJ2-7	-	TRBV27	-	TGTGCCAGCAGTTTATCCGCTGCCGGGGGCGAGCAGTACTTC	CASSLSAAGGEQYF
TRBJ2-5	-	TRBV5-4	TRBD1	TGTGCCAGCACACCGGGACAGAGGGAGACCCAGTACTTC	CASTPGQRETQYF
TRBJ2-7	-	TRBV7-8	-	TGTGCCAGCAGAGACCGGGACAACGGGTACGAGCAGTACTTC	CASRDRDNGYEQYF
TRBJ2-7	-	TRBV19	TRBD2	TGTGCCAGTAGTTTGACTAGCGGGAGGGCCAACGAGCAGTACTTC	CASSLTSGRANEQYF
TRBJ2-5	-	TRBV6-1	TRBD2	TGTGCCAGCAGGCCCCTAGCGGGCGCCCAAGAGACCCAGTACTTC	CASRPLAGAQETQYF
TRBJ2-2	few	TRBV15	-	TGTGCCACCAGCAGGCAGAAAAGTACCGGGGAGCTGTTTTTT	CATSRQKSTGELFF
TRBJ1-2	-	TRBV4-1	TRBD1	TGCGCCAGCAGCCAATCGATTTATTCAAGGGACAGGTTTGGCTACACCTTC	CASSQSIYSRDRFGYTF
TRBJ2-1	-	TRBV28	TRBD2	TGTGCCAGCAGTCCAGGTTCGAGCGGGAGGGCCGACTCCTACAATGAGCAGTTCTTC	CASSPGSSGRADSYNEQFF
TRBJ2-2	few	TRBV9	TRBD2	TGTGCCAGCAGCCCCCGAGCGGGAGCCCCAGGCGGGGAGCTGTTTTTT	CASSPRAGAPGGELFF
TRBJ1-4	-	TRBV28	-	TGTGCCAGCAGTCTCCTGCCAGGAAGAAGGGGCGCTAATGAAAAACTGTTTTTT	CASSLLPGRRGANEKLFF
TRBJ2-7	-	TRBV4-3	-	TGCGCCAGCAGCCAAGGGGCTAGCTTATACGAGCAGTACTTC	CASSQGASLYEQYF
TRBJ2-6	-	TRBV7-3	TRBD1	TGTGCCAGCGGAGCAGCAGGGGGAAGAAGATCTGGGGCCAACGTCCTGACTTTC	CASGAAGGRRSGANVLTF
TRBJ2-3	few	TRBV4-2	TRBD2	TGTGCCAGCAGCCAAGATAAACAGGTGGGAACTAGCGGGAGAACAGATACGCAGTATTTT	CASSQDKQVGTSGRTDTQYF
TRBJ2-1	-	TRBV30	-	TGTGCCTGGAGTGTAGGGGGAAACAATGAGCAGTTCTTC	CAWSVGGNNEQFF
TRBJ1-3	-	TRBV19	-	TGTGCCTCAACGCGCGGAGGCTCTGGAAACACCATATATTTT	CASTRGGSGNTIYF
TRBJ2-7	-	TRBV5-1	-	TGCGCCAGCAGCTTGGAGGGGCGGAGAGACGAGCAGTACTTC	CASSLEGRRDEQYF
TRBJ1-1	-	TRBV30	-	TGTGCCTGGAGTGGGGGGGTAGGGACTGAAGCTTTCTTT	CAWSGGVGTEAFF
TRBJ1-5	-	TRBV19	-	TGTGCCAGTAGTATCACGCGGAATCAGCCCCAGCATTTT	CASSITRNQPQHF
TRBJ2-1	-	TRBV10-3	TRBD2	TGTGCCATCAGTGGGGGAGGGAGTTTCAATGAGCAGTTCTTC	CAISGGGSFNEQFF
TRBJ2-3	once	TRBV28	-	TGTGCCAGCAGCCAGAACACAGATACGCAGTATTTT	CASSQNTDTQYF
TRBJ2-3	-	TRBV15	TRBD2	TGTGCCACCAGCAGGGGAACTAGCGCTATATCCGATACGCAGTATTTT	CATSRGTSAISDTQYF
TRBJ2-5	-	TRBV18	TRBD1	TGTGCCAGCTCACCCCTGGGACAGCAAGAGACCCAGTACTTC	CASSPLGQQETQYF
TRBJ2-1	-	TRBV7-3	-	TGTGCCAGCAGCCCGGGCGAGGGTGGGCAGTTCTTC	CASSPGEGGQFF
TRBJ1-2	-	TRBV7-9	TRBD1	TGTGCCAGCATCGGGACAGGGGACAACTATGGCTACACCTTC	CASIGTGDNYGYTF